A selection of T cell receptor beta chains follows, all from one sample in a study of identifying expanded T cells in peripheral blood. Some clones are missing from TCRdb's copy, which holds only in-frame ones; the method was immunoSEQ multiplex PCR. The sample comprises about 86,000 clones, nearly 90% of which are singletons, and about 6% rests with the top ten. The specimen was blood. The receptors here all came from a person between 18 and 75 years old in good health. Both conserved end residues are part of each CDR3. D genes are given only for firm matches. Where a row states a size, it is once, few, many or the class of an expanded clone; other rows omit it.

d_call: TRBD1; j_call: TRBJ1-3; clone_size: once; v_call: TRBV4-1; cdr3_aa: CASSQLGQGRNTIYF; cdr3_nt: TGCGCCAGCAGCCAACTGGGACAGGGGCGAAACACCATATATTTT
d_call: .; j_call: TRBJ2-4; clone_size: .; v_call: TRBV20-1; cdr3_aa: CSARIENIQYF; cdr3_nt: TGCAGTGCTAGGATTGAGAACATTCAGTACTTC
d_call: .; j_call: TRBJ2-7; clone_size: .; v_call: TRBV19; cdr3_aa: CASSIVSGYEQYF; cdr3_nt: TGTGCCAGTAGCATAGTATCGGGATACGAGCAGTACTTC
d_call: .; j_call: TRBJ1-1; clone_size: .; v_call: TRBV21-1; cdr3_aa: CARTTGGPPNTEAFF; cdr3_nt: TGTGCCAGAACGACCGGGGGGCCACCGAACACTGAAGCTTTCTTT
d_call: TRBD1; j_call: TRBJ1-5; clone_size: once; v_call: TRBV27; cdr3_aa: CASSSKDRAKPQHF; cdr3_nt: TGTGCCAGCAGTTCAAAGGACAGGGCGAAGCCCCAGCATTTT
d_call: TRBD1; j_call: TRBJ1-1; clone_size: .; v_call: TRBV19; cdr3_aa: CASSIIGGRYTEAFF; cdr3_nt: TGTGCCAGTAGTATAATAGGGGGCAGATACACTGAAGCTTTCTTT
d_call: TRBD1; j_call: TRBJ2-5; clone_size: .; v_call: TRBV5-6; cdr3_aa: CASSGTGSGETQYF; cdr3_nt: TGTGCCAGCAGCGGGACAGGGTCTGGGGAGACCCAGTACTTC
d_call: .; j_call: TRBJ1-5; clone_size: once; v_call: TRBV28; cdr3_aa: CASSLTPDSAGNQPQHF; cdr3_nt: TGTGCCAGCAGTTTAACCCCAGACAGCGCGGGCAATCAGCCCCAGCATTTT
d_call: .; j_call: TRBJ2-1; clone_size: .; v_call: TRBV18; cdr3_aa: CASSFPATYNEQFF; cdr3_nt: TGTGCCAGCTCATTTCCTGCAACCTACAATGAGCAGTTCTTC
d_call: TRBD1; j_call: TRBJ1-1; clone_size: once; v_call: TRBV19; cdr3_aa: CASSMDRATEAFF; cdr3_nt: TGTGCCAGTAGTATGGACAGGGCCACTGAAGCTTTCTTT
d_call: TRBD2; j_call: TRBJ2-5; clone_size: .; v_call: TRBV13; cdr3_aa: CASSPQGLAGWETQYF; cdr3_nt: TGTGCCAGCAGCCCGCAGGGACTAGCGGGATGGGAGACCCAGTACTTC
d_call: .; j_call: TRBJ2-3; clone_size: .; v_call: TRBV7-3; cdr3_aa: CASSLSDTQYF; cdr3_nt: TGTGCCAGCAGCTTATCGGATACGCAGTATTTT
d_call: TRBD1; j_call: TRBJ2-7; clone_size: .; v_call: TRBV6-6; cdr3_aa: CASSFRTGQGYEQYF; cdr3_nt: TGTGCCAGCAGTTTCCGGACAGGGCAGGGGTACGAGCAGTACTTC
d_call: TRBD2; j_call: TRBJ2-7; clone_size: .; v_call: TRBV7-3; cdr3_aa: CASSLKGTSGGFYEQYF; cdr3_nt: TGTGCCAGCAGCTTAAAGGGGACTAGCGGGGGGTTCTACGAGCAGTACTTC
d_call: .; j_call: TRBJ1-6; clone_size: .; v_call: TRBV7-3; cdr3_aa: CASSFKGHSTPLHF; cdr3_nt: TGTGCCAGCAGCTTTAAAGGACATTCGACACCCCTCCACTTT
d_call: TRBD2; j_call: TRBJ2-1; clone_size: .; v_call: TRBV7-3; cdr3_aa: CASSRTGGTSFNEQFF; cdr3_nt: TGTGCCAGCAGCCGAACGGGGGGGACTAGCTTCAATGAGCAGTTCTTC
d_call: .; j_call: TRBJ2-7; clone_size: once; v_call: TRBV11-2; cdr3_aa: CASSLHYEQYF; cdr3_nt: TGTGCCAGCAGCTTACACTACGAGCAGTACTTC
d_call: TRBD1; j_call: TRBJ2-5; clone_size: .; v_call: TRBV18; cdr3_aa: CASSLDRGETQYF; cdr3_nt: TGTGCCAGCTCACTCGACAGGGGTGAGACCCAGTACTTC
d_call: TRBD2; j_call: TRBJ2-1; clone_size: .; v_call: TRBV2; cdr3_aa: CASSEGLASNEQFF; cdr3_nt: TGTGCCAGCAGTGAGGGACTAGCAAGCAATGAGCAGTTCTTC
d_call: .; j_call: TRBJ1-5; clone_size: .; v_call: TRBV9; cdr3_aa: CASSSIGGVGQPQHF; cdr3_nt: TGTGCCAGCAGCTCCATCGGGGGGGTTGGGCAGCCCCAGCATTTT
d_call: .; j_call: TRBJ1-2; clone_size: few; v_call: TRBV19; cdr3_aa: CASSNSPSGYGYTF; cdr3_nt: TGTGCCAGTAGTAACTCCCCCTCAGGCTATGGCTACACCTTC
d_call: TRBD1; j_call: TRBJ1-2; clone_size: .; v_call: TRBV6-5; cdr3_aa: CASSTMTGGNYGYTF; cdr3_nt: TGTGCCAGCAGTACGATGACAGGGGGCAACTATGGCTACACCTTC
d_call: .; j_call: TRBJ1-2; clone_size: .; v_call: TRBV6-6; cdr3_aa: CASNKGLGYTF; cdr3_nt: TGTGCCAGCAACAAGGGGTTGGGCTACACCTTC
d_call: TRBD1; j_call: TRBJ2-7; clone_size: .; v_call: TRBV7-7; cdr3_aa: CASSLGTGAREQYF; cdr3_nt: TGTGCCAGCAGCTTAGGGACAGGGGCGCGAGAGCAGTACTTC
d_call: .; j_call: TRBJ2-7; clone_size: .; v_call: TRBV5-4; cdr3_aa: CASSLGSDQRRLQYF; cdr3_nt: TGTGCCAGCAGCTTGGGGTCGGACCAAAGAAGACTCCAGTACTTC
d_call: .; j_call: TRBJ1-4; clone_size: .; v_call: TRBV5-6; cdr3_aa: CASSLYDGSQLFF; cdr3_nt: TGTGCCAGCAGCTTGTATGACGGGAGCCAACTGTTTTTT
d_call: .; j_call: TRBJ2-7; clone_size: .; v_call: TRBV14; cdr3_aa: CASSQWRDKQYF; cdr3_nt: TGTGCCAGCAGCCAATGGCGGGACAAGCAGTACTTC
d_call: TRBD2; j_call: TRBJ2-7; clone_size: .; v_call: TRBV7-9; cdr3_aa: CASSAYPRTSGNYEQYF; cdr3_nt: TGTGCCAGCAGCGCATATCCCCGGACTAGCGGGAACTACGAGCAGTACTTC
d_call: .; j_call: TRBJ1-1; clone_size: .; v_call: TRBV27; cdr3_aa: CASSFYGRGELPEAFF; cdr3_nt: TGTGCCAGCAGTTTTTACGGGAGGGGGGAGCTCCCTGAAGCTTTCTTT
d_call: .; j_call: TRBJ1-1; clone_size: .; v_call: TRBV5-6; cdr3_aa: CASSQRGVLLGGTEAFF; cdr3_nt: TGTGCCAGCAGCCAGCGAGGGGTCCTCCTGGGGGGCACTGAAGCTTTCTTT
d_call: .; j_call: TRBJ1-2; clone_size: .; v_call: TRBV7-9; cdr3_aa: CASSPEGQRANYGYTF; cdr3_nt: TGTGCCAGCAGCCCGGAGGGGCAGAGAGCTAACTATGGCTACACCTTC
d_call: .; j_call: TRBJ1-1; clone_size: .; v_call: TRBV29-1; cdr3_aa: CSVDSFTEAFF; cdr3_nt: TGCAGCGTGGACAGTTTCACTGAAGCTTTCTTT
d_call: .; j_call: TRBJ1-3; clone_size: .; v_call: TRBV19; cdr3_aa: CASSSRTQSSGNTIYF; cdr3_nt: TGTGCCAGTAGTTCGCGGACGCAGAGCTCTGGAAACACCATATATTTT
d_call: .; j_call: TRBJ1-2; clone_size: .; v_call: TRBV15; cdr3_aa: CATSDGNYGYTF; cdr3_nt: TGTGCCACCAGCGACGGCAACTATGGCTACACCTTC
d_call: .; j_call: TRBJ1-2; clone_size: .; v_call: TRBV5-6; cdr3_aa: CASSLVQDRNYGYTF; cdr3_nt: TGTGCCAGCAGCTTGGTCCAGGATCGGAACTATGGCTACACCTTC
d_call: TRBD1; j_call: TRBJ1-3; clone_size: few; v_call: TRBV11-3; cdr3_aa: CASSLQTGSNTIYF; cdr3_nt: TGTGCCAGCAGCTTACAGACAGGGAGCAACACCATATATTTT
d_call: TRBD1; j_call: TRBJ2-5; clone_size: .; v_call: TRBV2; cdr3_aa: CAGTTGEWETQYF; cdr3_nt: TGTGCCGGGACCACAGGGGAGTGGGAGACCCAGTACTTC
d_call: .; j_call: TRBJ1-5; clone_size: .; v_call: TRBV6-5; cdr3_aa: CASSHYRAGQPQHF; cdr3_nt: TGTGCCAGCAGTCATTACAGGGCGGGCCAGCCCCAGCATTTT
d_call: TRBD2; j_call: TRBJ2-2; clone_size: .; v_call: TRBV11-3; cdr3_aa: CASSGTSGGAPGELFF; cdr3_nt: TGTGCCAGCAGCGGGACTAGCGGGGGGGCCCCCGGGGAGCTGTTTTTT
d_call: TRBD2; j_call: TRBJ2-7; clone_size: few; v_call: TRBV6-5; cdr3_aa: CASSYLPGGSYEQYF; cdr3_nt: TGTGCCAGCAGTTACCTTCCGGGGGGGAGCTACGAGCAGTACTTC
d_call: TRBD2; j_call: TRBJ2-6; clone_size: .; v_call: TRBV9; cdr3_aa: CASSSLPGLASSGANVLTF; cdr3_nt: TGTGCCAGCAGCAGCCTACCGGGACTAGCGAGCTCTGGGGCCAACGTCCTGACTTTC
d_call: TRBD2; j_call: TRBJ2-1; clone_size: once; v_call: TRBV6-5; cdr3_aa: CASSYRSGGAEQFF; cdr3_nt: TGTGCCAGCAGTTACCGAAGCGGGGGGGCTGAGCAGTTCTTC
d_call: TRBD2; j_call: TRBJ2-3; clone_size: few; v_call: TRBV4-2; cdr3_aa: CASSQVLAGTSTDTQYF; cdr3_nt: TGTGCCAGCAGCCAAGTACTAGCGGGAACTAGCACAGATACGCAGTATTTT
d_call: TRBD2; j_call: TRBJ2-1; clone_size: once; v_call: TRBV4-1; cdr3_aa: CASSQDRASGRHYNEQFF; cdr3_nt: TGCGCCAGCAGCCAAGATCGGGCTAGCGGGAGGCATTACAATGAGCAGTTCTTC
d_call: .; j_call: TRBJ2-1; clone_size: .; v_call: TRBV4-1; cdr3_aa: CASSQGAGRGTYNEQFF; cdr3_nt: TGCGCCAGCAGCCAAGGGGCCGGGAGAGGGACCTACAATGAGCAGTTCTTC
d_call: TRBD1; j_call: TRBJ1-1; clone_size: .; v_call: TRBV5-1; cdr3_aa: CASSRDRDTEAFF; cdr3_nt: TGCGCCAGCAGCCGGGACAGGGACACTGAAGCTTTCTTT
d_call: .; j_call: TRBJ2-2; clone_size: .; v_call: TRBV19; cdr3_aa: CASSIVNTGELFF; cdr3_nt: TGTGCCAGTAGTATAGTAAACACCGGGGAGCTGTTTTTT
d_call: .; j_call: TRBJ2-4; clone_size: .; v_call: TRBV7-3; cdr3_aa: CASSTGSSLSKNIQYF; cdr3_nt: TGTGCCAGCAGCACTGGGTCTAGTTTATCCAAAAACATTCAGTACTTC
d_call: TRBD1; j_call: TRBJ2-1; clone_size: .; v_call: TRBV12-5; cdr3_aa: CASGLGPLDRGVGEQFF; cdr3_nt: TGTGCTAGTGGTTTGGGACCTCTCGACAGGGGGGTTGGTGAGCAGTTCTTC
d_call: .; j_call: TRBJ2-7; clone_size: .; v_call: TRBV6-5; cdr3_aa: CASSYAGRGSYEQYF; cdr3_nt: TGTGCCAGCAGTTACGCAGGGAGAGGGTCCTACGAGCAGTACTTC
d_call: .; j_call: TRBJ1-1; clone_size: .; v_call: TRBV30; cdr3_aa: CAWSVNRRTEAFF; cdr3_nt: TGTGCCTGGAGTGTTAACCGGCGAACTGAAGCTTTCTTT
d_call: .; j_call: TRBJ2-5; clone_size: .; v_call: TRBV9; cdr3_aa: CASSVDLKETQYF; cdr3_nt: TGTGCCAGCAGCGTAGATCTGAAAGAGACCCAGTACTTC
d_call: .; j_call: TRBJ1-6; clone_size: few; v_call: TRBV2; cdr3_aa: CATKDSGNSPLHF; cdr3_nt: TGTGCCACAAAAGACAGCGGCAATTCACCCCTCCACTTT
d_call: .; j_call: TRBJ2-1; clone_size: .; v_call: TRBV27; cdr3_aa: CASKEAYNEQFF; cdr3_nt: TGTGCCAGCAAGGAGGCCTACAATGAGCAGTTCTTC
d_call: .; j_call: TRBJ2-2; clone_size: .; v_call: TRBV7-9; cdr3_aa: CASSWGRTGELFF; cdr3_nt: TGTGCCAGCAGCTGGGGGAGAACCGGGGAGCTGTTTTTT
d_call: .; j_call: TRBJ2-3; clone_size: .; v_call: TRBV11-2; cdr3_aa: CASSLYGGAGGDTQYF; cdr3_nt: TGTGCCAGCAGCTTATATGGGGGGGCCGGAGGAGATACGCAGTATTTT
d_call: TRBD1; j_call: TRBJ1-2; clone_size: .; v_call: TRBV15; cdr3_aa: CATSTSTGERGYTF; cdr3_nt: TGTGCCACCAGCACCTCGACAGGGGAAAGAGGCTACACCTTC